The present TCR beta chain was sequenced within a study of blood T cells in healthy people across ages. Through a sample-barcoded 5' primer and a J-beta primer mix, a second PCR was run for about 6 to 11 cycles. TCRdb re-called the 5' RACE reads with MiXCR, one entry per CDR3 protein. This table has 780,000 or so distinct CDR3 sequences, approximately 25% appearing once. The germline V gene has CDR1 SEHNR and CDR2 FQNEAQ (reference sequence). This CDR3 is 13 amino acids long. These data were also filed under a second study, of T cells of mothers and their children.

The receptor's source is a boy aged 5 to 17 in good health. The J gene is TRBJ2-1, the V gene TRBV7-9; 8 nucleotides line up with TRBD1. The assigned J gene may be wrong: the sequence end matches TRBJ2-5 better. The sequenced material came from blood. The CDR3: CASSSRGPETQYF. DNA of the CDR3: TGTGCCAGCAGCTCCAGGGGGCCGGAGACCCAGTACTTC.